The clone carrying this T cell receptor (beta chain) has only one observation. The antigen is undetermined. The entry originates in a study of tumor-infiltrating lymphocytes in primary liver carcinoma. Study in general: Male and female patients aged 30 to 69 years made up the cohort. Sequencing of the samples generated roughly 3.5 to 7.5 million productive TCRbeta reads, with similar yields across tissue types. Recorded tumor stage was T1-T3 N0M0, with diameters of about 4 to 10 cm.

CDR3 size: 14 residues. V lost 8 bases and J 0 bases, leaving 12 bases between the germline ends. CDR1 SGHNT and CDR2 YENEEA come from the germline V gene. A constant-region primer served to make TCR beta cDNA from roughly 500 ng total RNA. TCR beta libraries came from three nested multiplex PCR rounds using slightly modified ARM-PCR. PCR rounds one and two used TRBV1-TRBV30 forward primers with a C-beta reverse primer for 9 to 10 cycles each. TCRdb re-called the multiplex PCR reads through MiXCR, storing one row per CDR3 protein. This table has approximately 110,000 distinct CDR3 sequences, around 83% appearing once. Starting material for RNA and DNA co-extraction consisted of 20-30 mg of unsorted bulk tissue. Findings of the study overall: About 7-25% of top clones, no more, were shared by all five regions.

The TCR comes from a man aged 35-49 years with primary liver carcinoma and hepatitis B virus infection. V and J are TRBV11-3 and TRBJ2-3; D unclear. The sequenced sample was liver tumor tissue from sampling region 3. The subset denotes: tumor region T3, left-lateral pole. CDR3 nucleotides: TGTGCCAGCGGTCCCTGGCTAAGCACAGATACGCAGTATTTT. It translates to CASGPWLSTDTQYF. Looking up the rest from reference TRBV11-3 and TRBJ2-3 gives the full variable domain: EAGVVQSPRYKIIEKKQPVAFWCNPISGHNTLYWYLQNLGQGPELLIRYENEEAVDDSQLPKDRFSAERLKGVDSTLKIQPAELGDSAVYLCASGPWLSTDTQYFGPGTRLTVL.